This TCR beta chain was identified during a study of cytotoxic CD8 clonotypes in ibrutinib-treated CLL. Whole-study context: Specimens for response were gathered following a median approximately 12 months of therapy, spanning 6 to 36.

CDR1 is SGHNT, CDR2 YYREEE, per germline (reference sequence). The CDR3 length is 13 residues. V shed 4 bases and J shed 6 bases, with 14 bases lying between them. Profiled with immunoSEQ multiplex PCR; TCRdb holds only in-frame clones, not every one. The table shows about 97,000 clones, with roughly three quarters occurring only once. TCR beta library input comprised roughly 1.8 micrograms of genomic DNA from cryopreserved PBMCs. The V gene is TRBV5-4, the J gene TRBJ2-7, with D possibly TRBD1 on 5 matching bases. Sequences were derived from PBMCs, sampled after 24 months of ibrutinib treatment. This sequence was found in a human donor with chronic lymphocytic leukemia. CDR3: CASSVQGVREQYF. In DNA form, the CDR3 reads TGTGCCAGCAGCGTCCAAGGGGTTCGCGAGCAGTACTTC. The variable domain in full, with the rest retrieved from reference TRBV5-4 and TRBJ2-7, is ETGVTQSPTHLIKTRGQQVTLRCSSQSGHNTVSWYQQALGQGPQFIFQYYREEENGRGNFPPRFSGLQFPNYSSELNVNALELDDSALYLCASSVQGVREQYFGPGTRLTVT.